This entry lists 26 T cell receptor beta chains sequenced from one sample in a study of radiation and T cells in renal cell carcinoma. This table comes from immunoSEQ multiplex PCR, and its TCRdb copy is limited to in-frame clones, with some not included. Among 100,000 to 150,000 clones listed, about four fifths were seen once. Time point indicated: blood 2 weeks post-SBRT. Treatment denoted: 15 Gy SBRT to primary tumor, nephrectomy 4 weeks later. This sample comprised blood, obtained from a patient whose treatment included radiotherapy and nephrectomy. The receptors stem from a man in his fifties or sixties with renal cell carcinoma.

The genes are TRBV5-1 and TRBJ2-5; the match to TRBD2 covers 8 bases. The CDR3 is 15 residues long. Germline V gene lookup returns CDR1 SGHRS and CDR2 YFSETQ. Germline trimming cut 4 bases from V and 5 bases from J; bases unmatched to any gene: 10. CDR3 residues: CASSGTGTSLETQYF. The CDR3 bases are TGCGCCAGCAGCGGCACCGGGACTAGTTTGGAGACCCAGTACTTC.

This clone was detected only a few times. J is TRBJ2-2 and V is TRBV7-6, with D unclear. Trimming left V 1 base short and J 7 bases short, with 7 bases between. Germline CDR1 SGHVS, CDR2 FNYEAQ. The CDR3 runs to 13 residues. The CDR3 nucleotides are TGTGCCAGCAGCTTAGTCGGAGACGGGGAGCTGTTTTTT. Translating it yields CASSLVGDGELFF.

The V call is TRBV4-1, the J call TRBJ1-1; no clear D gene. CDR3 length equals 12 residues. V was shortened by 3 bases and J by 0 bases, with 2 bases between the two germline ends. Germline lookup yields CDR1 MGHRA and CDR2 YSYEKL. The CDR3 is CASSQLNTEAFF. CDR3 bases: TGCGCCAGCAGCCAGTTGAACACTGAAGCTTTCTTT.

The rearrangement uses TRBV15 and TRBJ1-5; possible D gene TRBD1, 5 bases. Looked up from germline, CDR1 is LNHNV and CDR2 is YYDKDF (reference sequence). The germline V and J ends were trimmed by 0 bases and 11 bases, with 14 bases remaining between them. This CDR3 contains 14 residues. The CDR3 is CATSRDLEQGAQHF. CDR3 DNA: TGTGCCACCAGCAGAGATCTCGAGCAGGGCGCCCAGCATTTT.

This chain connects TRBV5-8 to TRBJ2-7; TRBD2 aligns across 10 bases. V lost 0 bases and J lost 0; bases outside the gene matches: 9. Germline V gene lookup returns CDR1 SGHTS and CDR2 YDEGEE. This CDR3 region has 18 residues. In DNA form, the CDR3 reads TGTGCCAGCAGCTTGGCCCGGGCTAGCGGGGGATACTCCTACGAGCAGTACTTC. Its protein is CASSLARASGGYSYEQYF.

The chain joins TRBV28 to TRBJ1-3; D is uncertain. This CDR3 spans 15 amino acids. Germline CDR1 MDHEN, CDR2 SYDVKM. The V and J ends lost 1 base and 0 bases respectively, with 7 bases between them. The CDR3: CASSLSWTSGNTIYF. The CDR3 bases are TGTGCCAGCAGTTTATCATGGACCTCTGGAAACACCATATATTTT.

The chain uses TRBV7-9 and TRBJ2-7, with D possibly matching TRBD1 (5 bases). The CDR3 contains 13 residues. Germline CDR1 is SEHNR and CDR2 is FQNEAQ (reference sequence). Trimming cost V 6 bases and J 3 bases, with 12 bases left between them. The CDR3 here is CASRDGASYEQYF. Here the CDR3 DNA reads TGTGCCAGCAGGGATGGGGCTAGCTACGAGCAGTACTTC.

The chain has TRBV4-2 and TRBJ1-1; tentatively, D is TRBD1 (6 bases). CDR1 and CDR2 from the germline V gene are LGHNA and YNFKEQ. The CDR3 contains 16 residues. The V end was cut by 0 bases, the J end by 5 bases, with 16 bases between. The CDR3, as DNA: TGTGCCAGCAGCCAAGATCTAGGGGCAGGGGAGACTGAAGCTTTCTTT. Translating gives CASSQDLGAGETEAFF.

J is TRBJ2-7 and V is TRBV5-5; the match to TRBD1 covers 7 bases. Germline assignment: CDR1 SGHKS and CDR2 YYEKEE (reference sequence). The CDR3 is made up of 13 amino acids. V dropped 3 bases and J dropped 2; count of bases not matched to a gene: 2. As DNA, the CDR3 is TGTGCCAGCAGCTCACAGGGGCCCTACGAGCAGTACTTC. Its translation is CASSSQGPYEQYF.

This chain links TRBV19 with TRBJ2-2; 9 bases align to TRBD2. This CDR3 contains 15 residues. CDR1 LNHDA and CDR2 SQIVND come from the germline V gene (reference sequence). V lost 8 bases to trimming and J lost 0 bases; unmatched junction nucleotides: 4. CDR3 sequence: CASDLAGANTGELFF. Written as DNA, the CDR3 is TGTGCCAGTGATTTAGCGGGGGCGAACACCGGGGAGCTGTTTTTT.

The chain employs TRBV19 and TRBJ2-2, with TRBD1 as a possible D gene (6 bases). CDR1 is LNHDA, CDR2 SQIVND, per germline (reference sequence). The V and J ends lost 1 base and 4 bases respectively, with 16 bases between them. This CDR3 region has 17 residues. CDR3 nucleotides: TGTGCCAGTAGTATAGGGCTTAGGGGGTCTGCCACCGGGGAGCTGTTTTTT. Its translation: CASSIGLRGSATGELFF. Based on the CDR3 plus reference TRBV19 and TRBJ2-2, the full variable domain is DGGITQSPKYLFRKEGQNVTLSCEQNLNHDAMYWYRQDPGQGLRLIYYSQIVNDFQKGDIAEGYSVSREKKESFPLTVTSAQKNPTAFYLCASSIGLRGSATGELFFGEGSRLTVL.

The genes are TRBV19 and TRBJ2-3, with 10 nucleotides matching TRBD1. This CDR3 region has 16 residues. Germline CDR1 is LNHDA and CDR2 is SQIVND (reference sequence). Unmatched junction bases numbered 5, after V lost 4 bases and J lost 1 base. This CDR3 reads CASSTDRGLGTDTQYF. For the CDR3, the DNA is TGTGCCAGTAGTACCGACAGGGGGCTAGGCACAGATACGCAGTATTTT.

The genes are TRBV7-2 and TRBJ2-7, with unresolved D. Trimming cost V 5 bases and J 3 bases, with 17 bases left between them. CDR1 and CDR2 (germline): SGHTA, FQGNSA. This CDR3 has 15 residues. The chain's CDR3 is CASSHVRAGYYEQYF. CDR3 nucleotide sequence: TGTGCCAGCAGCCACGTAAGGGCAGGCTACTACGAGCAGTACTTC. The whole variable domain, filled in from reference TRBV7-2 and TRBJ2-7, reads GAGVSQSPSNKVTEKGKDVELRCDPISGHTALYWYRQSLGQGLEFLIYFQGNSAPDKSGLPSDRFSAERTGGSVSTLTIQRTQQEDSAVYLCASSHVRAGYYEQYFGPGTRLTVT.

This chain connects TRBV5-1 to TRBJ2-2, with D unresolved. Trimming took 6 bases from V and 0 from J, leaving 0 bases between them. This CDR3 spans 11 amino acids. In germline, CDR1 is SGHRS, CDR2 YFSETQ. The chain's CDR3 is CASTNTGELFF. In nucleotides, the CDR3 is TGCGCCAGCACGAACACCGGGGAGCTGTTTTTT. Variable domain in full (rest from reference TRBV5-1 and TRBJ2-2): KAGVTQTPRYLIKTRGQQVTLSCSPISGHRSVSWYQQTPGQGLQFLFEYFSETQRNKGNFPGRFSGRQFSNSRSEMNVSTLELGDSALYLCASTNTGELFFGEGSRLTVL.

This chain connects TRBV10-3 to TRBJ2-7, with D perhaps assigned TRBD1 or TRBD2 (5 bases each). This CDR3 comprises 16 residues. Trimming removed 3 bases from V and 0 bases from J, with 15 bases in between. Germline V gene lookup returns CDR1 ENHRY and CDR2 SYGVKD. CDR3 DNA: TGTGCCATCAGTGACCGGGGACGGCTGAGCTCCTACGAGCAGTACTTC. Translation gives CAISDRGRLSSYEQYF.

This clone was counted once. The chain combines TRBV13 with TRBJ1-1, with D maybe TRBD1 (5 bases). Germline V gene sequence: CDR1 PRHDT, CDR2 FYEKMQ (reference sequence). The CDR3 sequence is 15 residues long. The V gene lost 5 bases and the J gene lost 4 bases, with 17 bases spanning the gap. CDR3 nucleotide sequence: TGTGCCAGCAGCCACAGGTGGGGCAGGGCCACTGAAGCTTTCTTT. Translating it yields CASSHRWGRATEAFF.

The chain couples TRBV7-8 to TRBJ2-7; 8 positions agree with TRBD1. From germline, CDR1 is SGHVS and CDR2 FQNEAQ. The V gene end was trimmed by 5 bases and the J gene end by 6 bases; junction bases not matched to a gene: 9. CDR3 length equals 14 residues. The CDR3 bases are TGTGCCAGCAGCGCCCAGGGGGCGCGGTTCGAGCAGTACTTC. It yields the protein CASSAQGARFEQYF.

J is TRBJ2-5 and V is TRBV6-1, with TRBD2 matching over 7 bases. The CDR3 has 13 amino acids. Germline values: CDR1 MNHNS, CDR2 SASEGT. Trimming at V came to 0 bases and at J to 9 bases, leaving 4 bases not matched to a gene. The DNA of the CDR3 is TGTGCCAGCAGTGAAGCGCTGCGGGAGTCCCAGTACTTC. Translated: CASSEALRESQYF.

The J gene is TRBJ2-7, the V gene TRBV2; unclear D gene. This CDR3 spans 12 amino acids. Trimming left V 9 bases short and J 1 base short, with 10 bases between. The germline V gene has CDR1 SNHLY and CDR2 FYNNEI. The CDR3 DNA follows: TGTGCCAGTGGTAGCCAGTCCTACGAGCAGTACTTC. Its translation: CASGSQSYEQYF.

The V and J genes are TRBV12-2 and TRBJ2-7; the DNA was not used to check the table's D call, TRBD2. TRBV12-2 is assigned pseudogene status. This CDR3 spans 14 amino acids. The CDR3: CASRFCGNIYEQYF. CDR3 coding DNA: TGTGCAAGTCGCTTCTGCGGGAACATCTACGAGCAGTACTTC.

The chain uses TRBV28 and TRBJ2-3, with D tentatively TRBD1 (6 bases). The CDR3 runs to 15 residues. Germline CDR1 MDHEN, CDR2 SYDVKM. Trimming removed 6 bases at V and 6 bases at J, with 19 bases between. The CDR3 sequence: CASSREGTQFDTQYF. As DNA, the CDR3 is TGTGCCAGCAGCCGCGAGGGGACACAATTCGATACGCAGTATTTT. The complete variable domain, with remaining parts taken from reference TRBV28 and TRBJ2-3, reads DVKVTQSSRYLVKRTGEKVFLECVQDMDHENMFWYRQDPGLGLRLIYFSYDVKMKEKGDIPEGYSVSREKKERFSLILESASTNQTSMYLCASSREGTQFDTQYFGPGTRLTVL.

V is TRBV7-8 and J is TRBJ1-4, with no clear D. Looked up from germline, CDR1 is SGHVS and CDR2 is FQNEAQ. The CDR3 runs to 14 residues. V was trimmed by 5 bases and J by 4 bases, leaving 11 bases between them. The CDR3 loop reads CASSPVQINEKLFF. The CDR3 DNA follows: TGTGCCAGCAGCCCGGTACAGATTAATGAAAAACTGTTTTTT. The full variable domain, rest sourced from reference TRBV7-8 and TRBJ1-4, is GAGVSQSPRYKVAKRGQDVALRCDPISGHVSLFWYQQALGQGPEFLTYFQNEAQLDKSGLPSDRFFAERPEGSVSTLKIQRTQQEDSAVYLCASSPVQINEKLFFGSGTQLSVL.

The V and J genes are TRBV18 and TRBJ1-5; D gene uncertain. V was shortened by 2 bases and J by 4 bases, with 15 bases between the two germline ends. Germline CDR1 and CDR2: KGHSH and LQKENI. CDR3 size: 16 residues. This CDR3 reads CASSPTERGGNQPQHF. CDR3 in DNA: TGTGCCAGCTCACCAACCGAGCGGGGAGGAAATCAGCCCCAGCATTTT.

The gene calls are TRBV19 and TRBJ1-5; D is uncertain. Trimming left V 5 bases short and J 0 bases short, with 14 bases between. Germline assignment: CDR1 LNHDA and CDR2 SQIVND (reference sequence). The CDR3 runs 16 residues. The DNA for the CDR3 is TGTGCCAGTAGTCCCCTCGGAGGTTTTAGCAATCAGCCCCAGCATTTT. As protein: CASSPLGGFSNQPQHF.

The genes are TRBV28 and TRBJ1-1, with TRBD1 as a possible D gene (6 bases). Trimming left V 6 bases short and J 5 bases short, with 19 bases between. CDR1 is MDHEN and CDR2 is SYDVKM in the germline V gene. The length of the CDR3 is 15 residues. CDR3 residues: CASSVGGDPETEAFF. In DNA form, the CDR3 reads TGTGCCAGCAGCGTAGGGGGGGATCCGGAGACTGAAGCTTTCTTT.

This sequence joins TRBV7-9 and TRBJ1-1; 8 nucleotides match TRBD1. Germline V gene sequence: CDR1 SEHNR, CDR2 FQNEAQ (reference sequence). J was trimmed by 5 bases and V by 4 bases; bases with no gene match: 9. This CDR3 has 15 amino acids. The CDR3 loop is CASSWVTGGGTEAFF. In nucleotides, the CDR3 is TGTGCCAGCAGCTGGGTTACAGGGGGGGGTACTGAAGCTTTCTTT.